A single sample gave rise to the 13 T cell receptor beta chains below, sequenced in a study of blood T cell repertoires in COVID-19 (dated by TCRdb to 2020 to 2022). The protocol used for the library was the immunoSEQ multiplex PCR assay. TCRdb took this table from immuneACCESS and kept in-frame rearrangements with V and J called. Such tables lack part of the clones; where checked against another copy, unresolved V genes explain under half of the gap, and the rest is unexplained. This sample lists roughly 290,000 clones; 70% to 90% were detected once. The ten largest account for around 3.9% of the sample. The material sequenced was peripheral blood. These receptors were taken from a woman aged 45 to 65 with active or convalescent COVID-19.

A few counts support this clone. The chain carries TRBV5-8 and TRBJ2-1; 8 bases are shared with TRBD2. CDR1 and CDR2 from the germline V gene are SGHTS and YDEGEE. The CDR3 is 16 amino acids. V dropped 4 bases and J dropped 2; count of bases not matched to a gene: 8. The CDR3 reads CASSLFAGGPYNEQFF. The CDR3 DNA sequence: TGTGCCAGCAGCCTGTTTGCGGGAGGACCCTACAATGAGCAGTTCTTC.

The chain employs TRBV2 and TRBJ2-5; D may be TRBD1 (6 bases). CDR1 is SNHLY, CDR2 FYNNEI, per germline. The CDR3 spans 13 residues. Trimming shortened V by 5 bases and J by 2 bases, and 9 bases separated the two germline ends. The CDR3 protein is CASSQGWQETQYF. The CDR3 nucleotides are TGTGCCAGCAGTCAGGGGTGGCAAGAGACCCAGTACTTC. Drawing the rest from reference TRBV2 and TRBJ2-5, the complete variable domain is EPEVTQTPSHQVTQMGQEVILRCVPISNHLYFYWYRQILGQKVEFLVSFYNNEISEKSEIFDDQFSVERPDGSNFTLKIRSTKLEDSAMYFCASSQGWQETQYFGPGTRLLVL.

The chain combines TRBV2 with TRBJ1-4; D might be TRBD1 (5 bases). Germline CDR1 and CDR2: SNHLY and FYNNEI. This CDR3 region has 15 residues. Trimming removed 8 bases from V and 5 bases from J, with 18 bases in between. The DNA of the CDR3 is TGTGCCAGCTACGATCAGGGCGGGGGAAATGAAAAACTGTTTTTT. Translating gives CASYDQGGGNEKLFF.

The chain carries TRBV7-2 and TRBJ2-1, with 9 bases identical to TRBD2. The CDR3 spans 15 residues. Germline-derived CDR1 and CDR2 are SGHTA and FQGNSA. J gave up 5 bases and V 1 base, and 3 bases lay outside the gene matches. CDR3 sequence reads: CASSLGLAGNNEQFF. In nucleotides, the CDR3 is TGTGCCAGCAGCTTAGGGCTAGCGGGAAACAATGAGCAGTTCTTC.

This clone was counted a few times. The chain employs TRBV6-6 and TRBJ1-1, with D possibly TRBD1 on 6 matching bases. The CDR3 length is 15 residues. Trimming removed 4 bases from V and 4 bases from J, with 16 bases in between. CDR1 is MNHNY, CDR2 SVGAGI, per germline (reference sequence). The CDR3 DNA sequence: TGTGCCAGCAGTTTCCAGACAGGACTTGGCACTGAAGCTTTCTTT. Protein sequence: CASSFQTGLGTEAFF.

This clone was observed a handful of times. This chain links TRBV4-1 with TRBJ1-2; tentative D call: TRBD1 (5 bases). Germline V gene data show CDR1 as MGHRA and CDR2 as YSYEKL. V lost 4 bases and J lost 3, with 6 bases in between. The CDR3 has 12 amino acids. This CDR3 reads CASSRGDYGYTF. As DNA, the CDR3 is TGCGCCAGCAGCCGGGGGGACTATGGCTACACCTTC.

This clone was detected many times. CDR3 in DNA: TGTGCCAGTCTACAGGTTGGGGACAAAAACATTCAGTACTTC. It encodes CASLQVGDKNIQYF. The V gene is TRBV19, the J gene TRBJ2-4, with D perhaps matching TRBD1 (5 bases). CDR1 LNHDA and CDR2 SQIVND come from the germline V gene (reference sequence). V gave up 8 bases and J gave up 3 bases, with 14 bases separating them. The CDR3 runs to 14 residues.

The CDR3 coding sequence is TGCAGCGTTGAGGGGACGGAGGGGAGGAACACTGAAGCTTTCTTT. Its protein product is CSVEGTEGRNTEAFF. J is TRBJ1-1 and V is TRBV29-1, with D possibly matching TRBD1 (5 bases). The CDR3 has 15 amino acids. V was clipped by 3 bases and J by 1 base, with 15 bases between them. CDR1 is SQVTM and CDR2 is ANQGSEA in the germline V gene. The full variable domain, in which reference TRBV29-1 and TRBJ1-1 provide the parts outside the CDR3, is SAVISQKPSRDICQRGTSLTIQCQVDSQVTMMFWYRQQPGQSLTLIATANQGSEATYESGFVIDKFPISRPNLTFSTLTVSNMSPEDSSIYLCSVEGTEGRNTEAFFGQGTRLTVV.

The genes are TRBV30 and TRBJ1-1, with D unclear. V was shortened by 4 bases and J by 1 base, with 7 bases between the two germline ends. Germline loops: CDR1 GTSNPN, CDR2 SVGIG (reference sequence). The CDR3 totals 12 residues. This CDR3 is CAWTHTNTEAFF. The CDR3 DNA sequence: TGTGCCTGGACCCACACGAACACTGAAGCTTTCTTT.

V and J are TRBV19 and TRBJ1-5, with D possibly being TRBD1 (6 bases). Germline CDR1 LNHDA, CDR2 SQIVND (reference sequence). The V gene lost 0 bases and the J gene lost 5 bases, with 11 bases spanning the gap. CDR3 length: 15 amino acids. Here the CDR3 reads CASSIDGRGDQPQHF. In DNA form, the CDR3 reads TGTGCCAGTAGTATAGATGGCAGGGGCGATCAGCCCCAGCATTTT.

This sequence joins TRBV19 and TRBJ2-2; a weak D match, TRBD2 (6 bases). The CDR3 has 16 amino acids. Germline-derived CDR1 and CDR2 are LNHDA and SQIVND (reference sequence). V was trimmed by 5 bases and J by 4 bases, leaving 17 bases between them. The CDR3 loop is CASSSVTGAFTGELFF. The CDR3 DNA is TGTGCCAGTAGTTCTGTCACGGGAGCTTTCACCGGGGAGCTGTTTTTT. The entire variable domain, with the rest obtained from reference TRBV19 and TRBJ2-2, is as follows: DGGITQSPKYLFRKEGQNVTLSCEQNLNHDAMYWYRQDPGQGLRLIYYSQIVNDFQKGDIAEGYSVSREKKESFPLTVTSAQKNPTAFYLCASSSVTGAFTGELFFGEGSRLTVL.

This clone was detected only a few times. This rearrangement joins TRBV5-4 to TRBJ1-5; D possibly corresponds to TRBD1 (6 bases). Germline CDR1 and CDR2: SGHNT and YYREEE (reference sequence). The CDR3 contains 16 residues. With 6 bases removed from V and 2 bases from J, the gap between germline ends came to 18 bases. Here the CDR3 reads CASTPLGGSGNQPQHF. In DNA, the CDR3 is TGTGCCAGCACCCCATTAGGGGGTTCGGGCAATCAGCCCCAGCATTTT.

The rearrangement links TRBV10-3 to TRBJ2-2, with 12 bases lining up with TRBD2. Germline CDR1 reads ENHRY; CDR2 reads SYGVKD. The V and J ends lost 11 bases and 8 bases, in that order; junction bases with no gene match: 12. The CDR3 has 15 residues. As DNA, the CDR3 is TGTGCCTCCCTAGCGGGAGGGCTTCTAAAGGGGGAGCTGTTTTTT. Encoded protein: CASLAGGLLKGELFF.